This entry lists 27 T cell receptor beta chains sequenced from one sample in a study of blood T cell repertoires in COVID-19. Generated by immunoSEQ multiplex PCR, the TCRdb table keeps only in-frame clones and is missing some. Among 250,000 to 300,000 clones listed, around 90% were seen once. Source material: PBMCs or T cells enriched from blood (not recorded which). These receptors all stem from a woman aged 40 to 50 who had recovered from COVID-19.

The V call is TRBV5-1, the J call TRBJ2-7; 7 nucleotides align to TRBD2. The V gene's germline CDR1 is SGHRS and CDR2 YFSETQ. Unmatched junction bases numbered 9, after V lost 4 bases and J lost 5 bases. This CDR3 comprises 14 residues. As DNA, the CDR3 is TGCGCCAGCAGCCCTCGGGGGGAGCCCCACGAGCAGTACTTC. Protein: CASSPRGEPHEQYF.

V gene TRBV7-2 combines with J gene TRBJ1-5; perhaps TRBD1 as D (5 bases). The germline CDR1 and CDR2 sequences are SGHTA and FQGNSA. The CDR3 totals 13 residues. Trimming cost V 6 bases and J 3 bases, with 9 bases left between them. CDR3: CASRLDNNQPQHF. CDR3 sequence (DNA): TGTGCCAGCAGGTTGGACAACAATCAGCCCCAGCATTTT.

The genes are TRBV9 and TRBJ2-5; D is perhaps TRBD2 (7 bases). Germline V CDR1 and CDR2: SGDLS, YYNGEE. This CDR3 has 16 amino acids. Trimming stripped 4 bases from V and 5 bases from J, with 21 bases between. Written as DNA, the CDR3 is TGTGCCAGCAGCCCACATAGTAAGGGGGGGGCGGAGACCCAGTACTTC. This codes for CASSPHSKGGAETQYF. The full variable domain, its missing parts supplied by reference TRBV9 and TRBJ2-5, is DSGVTQTPKHLITATGQRVTLRCSPRSGDLSVYWYQQSLDQGLQFLIQYYNGEERAKGNILERFSAQQFPDLHSELNLSSLELGDSALYFCASSPHSKGGAETQYFGPGTRLLVL.

The rearrangement uses TRBV2 and TRBJ2-7, with D possibly matching TRBD2 (6 bases). Germline loops: CDR1 SNHLY, CDR2 FYNNEI. V lost 7 bases and J lost 5, with 15 bases in between. The CDR3 runs 13 residues. The DNA of the CDR3 is TGTGCCAGCATGGAGGGAGGAATCCACGAGCAGTACTTC. Translating gives CASMEGGIHEQYF.

The V and J genes are TRBV3-1 (or the pseudogene TRBV3-2) and TRBJ1-6, with D possibly being TRBD1 (6 bases). V was clipped by 1 base and J by 6 bases, with 10 bases between them. This CDR3 is built from 15 residues. Germline V gene data show CDR1 as LGHDT and CDR2 as YNNKEL (reference sequence). CDR3: CASSQAGAGNSPLHF. DNA for the CDR3: TGTGCCAGCAGCCAAGCAGGGGCCGGTAATTCACCCCTCCACTTT.

J is TRBJ1-2 and V is TRBV6-5; 9 nucleotides line up with TRBD1. V trimming: 2 bases; J trimming: 5 bases; junction bases outside the gene matches: 0. In germline, CDR1 is MNHEY, CDR2 SVGAGI. The CDR3 runs 13 residues. The CDR3 spells CASSYDRGYGYTF. The CDR3 nucleotides are TGTGCCAGCAGTTACGACAGGGGGTATGGCTACACCTTC.

V is TRBV19 and J is TRBJ1-1; 8 positions match TRBD1. Germline-derived CDR1 and CDR2 are LNHDA and SQIVND (reference sequence). The CDR3 is made up of 18 amino acids. Unmatched junction bases numbered 12, after V lost 1 base and J lost 2 bases. The CDR3 nucleotides are TGTGCCAGTAGTATAGTTTCCAACAGGGGGTATAGTAACACTGAAGCTTTCTTT. This codes for CASSIVSNRGYSNTEAFF.

This rearrangement joins TRBV6-2 or TRBV6-3 to TRBJ1-2; 7 bases align to TRBD1. Germline lookup yields CDR1 MNHEY and CDR2 SVGEGT. CDR3 length: 12 residues. Trimming cost V 5 bases and J 5 bases; bases outside gene matches: 2. The CDR3 DNA reads as TGTGCCAGCAGTCGGGACAGATATGGCTACACCTTC. It yields the protein CASSRDRYGYTF.

This clone showed up just a few times. The same CDR3 also results from other DNA sequences found in this sample. The chain joins TRBV19 to TRBJ1-2, with TRBD1 identical over 7 bases. The CDR3 is made up of 13 amino acids. Germline CDR1 reads LNHDA; CDR2 reads SQIVND (reference sequence). Losses at the gene ends were 5 bases for V and 2 bases for J; bases not matched to a gene: 2. CDR3 sequence reads: CASSPQGNYGYTF. Here the CDR3 DNA reads TGTGCCAGTAGTCCACAGGGGAACTATGGCTACACCTTC. The entire variable domain, with the rest obtained from reference TRBV19 and TRBJ1-2, is as follows: DGGITQSPKYLFRKEGQNVTLSCEQNLNHDAMYWYRQDPGQGLRLIYYSQIVNDFQKGDIAEGYSVSREKKESFPLTVTSAQKNPTAFYLCASSPQGNYGYTFGSGTRLTVV.

With regard to this clone: The sample holds other DNA sequences that translate to the same CDR3. V usage is TRBV7-9 and J usage is TRBJ1-1, with a tentative D call TRBD1 (6 bases). Germline V gives CDR1 SEHNR, CDR2 FQNEAQ (reference sequence). The V and J ends lost 3 bases and 1 base respectively, with 6 bases between them. The length of the CDR3 is 13 residues. The CDR3 sequence: CASSLGQNTEAFF. CDR3 nucleotides: TGTGCCAGCAGCTTGGGACAGAACACTGAAGCTTTCTTT.

The gene calls are TRBV12-3 or TRBV12-4 and TRBJ2-7; no definite D call. The CDR3 length is 11 residues. V lost 4 bases to trimming and J lost 5 bases, with 6 bases between them. The CDR3 is CASSYANEQYF. In DNA form, the CDR3 reads TGTGCCAGCAGTTACGCGAACGAGCAGTACTTC.

This clone was counted a single time. The chain employs TRBV2 and TRBJ1-5; D perhaps matches TRBD1 (5 bases). The CDR3 runs 15 residues. Trimming cost V 5 bases and J 0 bases, with 11 bases left between them. CDR1 and CDR2 from the germline V gene are SNHLY and FYNNEI. The CDR3 sequence: CASSSWGVSNQPQHF. Here the CDR3 DNA reads TGTGCCAGCAGTTCATGGGGGGTTAGCAATCAGCCCCAGCATTTT.

The chain uses TRBV9 and TRBJ1-6, with D uncertain. V lost 2 bases and J lost 8, with 11 bases in between. The CDR3 runs to 14 residues. Germline CDR1 is SGDLS and CDR2 is YYNGEE. CDR3 in DNA: TGTGCCAGCAGCGTCGGGGTTTTGGATTCACCCCTCCACTTT. It is translated as CASSVGVLDSPLHF. Full variable domain (missing parts from reference TRBV9 and TRBJ1-6): DSGVTQTPKHLITATGQRVTLRCSPRSGDLSVYWYQQSLDQGLQFLIQYYNGEERAKGNILERFSAQQFPDLHSELNLSSLELGDSALYFCASSVGVLDSPLHFGNGTRLTVT.

In this sample, this clone turned up once. The rearrangement uses TRBV5-1 and TRBJ2-2, with a possible D match to TRBD1 (5 bases). The CDR3 length is 14 residues. Germline V CDR1 and CDR2: SGHRS, YFSETQ. Trimming took 0 bases from V and 5 from J, leaving 8 bases between them. The CDR3 sequence is CASSLDRSTGELFF. DNA of the CDR3: TGCGCCAGCAGCTTGGACAGGTCTACCGGGGAGCTGTTTTTT.

The V and J genes are TRBV11-2 and TRBJ2-2; D gene unclear. V was shortened by 3 bases and J by 1 base, with 6 bases between the two germline ends. This CDR3 has 14 residues. CDR1 and CDR2 (germline): SGHAT, FQNNGV. The CDR3 loop is CASSFTVNTGELFF. The CDR3 DNA follows: TGTGCCAGCAGCTTTACAGTGAACACCGGGGAGCTGTTTTTT.

A single count supports this clone. The chain couples TRBV5-4 to TRBJ1-1; D unclear. V lost 4 bases and J 1 base, leaving 5 bases between the germline ends. Per germline, CDR1 SGHNT and CDR2 YYREEE (reference sequence). The CDR3 covers 12 residues. The CDR3 loop is CASSPSNTEAFF. In DNA form, the CDR3 reads TGTGCCAGCAGCCCTTCGAACACTGAAGCTTTCTTT.

The chain is built from TRBV9 and TRBJ2-3; TRBD2 matches at 9 bases. The CDR3 is made up of 16 amino acids. Germline V gives CDR1 SGDLS, CDR2 YYNGEE. Trimming took 4 bases from V and 3 from J; bases not matched to a gene: 9. CDR3 protein: CASSSGASGVTDTQYF. As DNA, the CDR3 is TGTGCCAGCAGCTCTGGGGCTAGCGGGGTAACAGATACGCAGTATTTT.

The chain carries TRBV3-1 (or the pseudogene TRBV3-2) and TRBJ1-4, with 9 bases aligning to TRBD1. The germline V gene has CDR1 LGHDT and CDR2 YNNKEL (reference sequence). The CDR3 is 18 residues long. V lost 7 bases, J lost 4 bases, and 16 bases stayed unmatched. DNA for the CDR3: TGTGCCAGCACCTTAAGACAAGACAGGGGGACTCGTAATGAAAAACTGTTTTTT. Protein product: CASTLRQDRGTRNEKLFF.

V is TRBV18 and J is TRBJ1-2; 9 bases match TRBD1. The CDR3 runs to 15 residues. The germline V gene encodes CDR1 KGHSH and CDR2 LQKENI. The J segment lost 7 bases and the V segment lost 3 bases, leaving 9 bases of the junction unmatched. CDR3 residues: CASSPPGQGRGGYTF. Here the CDR3 DNA reads TGTGCCAGCTCACCGCCGGGACAGGGTAGGGGTGGCTACACCTTC.

The chain joins TRBV5-1 to TRBJ1-2, with D unresolved. This CDR3 comprises 14 residues. Germline V gene lookup returns CDR1 SGHRS and CDR2 YFSETQ. Trimming pared 0 bases from V and 1 base from J, leaving 7 bases between. The CDR3 DNA is TGCGCCAGCAGCTTGGGGCACCTTAACTATGGCTACACCTTC. Residues: CASSLGHLNYGYTF.

This clone was seen only once. The rearrangement uses TRBV19 and TRBJ1-2; unclear D gene. Germline CDR1 is LNHDA and CDR2 is SQIVND (reference sequence). V was trimmed by 0 bases and J by 7 bases, leaving 15 bases between them. The CDR3 extends over 15 amino acids. CDR3 loop: CASSIEVPSVAGYTF. CDR3 nucleotides: TGTGCCAGTAGTATAGAAGTCCCCAGCGTGGCTGGCTACACCTTC.

The V and J genes are TRBV14 and TRBJ1-2, with a possible D match to TRBD1 (5 bases). Germline CDR1 SGHDN, CDR2 FVKESK. V shed 1 base and J shed 3 bases, with 9 bases lying between them. The CDR3 runs to 14 residues. The CDR3 reads CASSQVRAHYGYTF. The CDR3 nucleotides read TGTGCCAGCAGCCAAGTCAGGGCTCACTATGGCTACACCTTC.

The chain couples TRBV9 to TRBJ2-7; D perhaps matches TRBD2 (5 bases). The germline V and J ends were trimmed by 2 bases and 5 bases, with 11 bases remaining between them. Looked up from germline, CDR1 is SGDLS and CDR2 is YYNGEE. The CDR3 covers 13 residues. The CDR3 DNA follows: TGTGCCAGCAGCGTCTGGCCGGGGAACGAGCAGTACTTC. Its protein is CASSVWPGNEQYF.

In its sample, this clone was seen a few times. The genes are TRBV19 and TRBJ1-3; a weak D match, TRBD1 (5 bases). This CDR3 is 14 amino acids long. From germline, CDR1 is LNHDA and CDR2 SQIVND (reference sequence). V was cut by 6 bases and J by 0 bases, with 9 bases left in between. CDR3 DNA sequence: TGTGCCAGTAGAGCTGGACACTCTGGAAACACCATATATTTT. Encoded protein: CASRAGHSGNTIYF.

The V and J genes are TRBV30 and TRBJ2-1; 11 bases are shared with TRBD2. The CDR3 runs to 16 residues. The junction had 9 bases not matched to a gene; V was cut back by 4 bases and J by 4 bases. Germline V gives CDR1 GTSNPN, CDR2 SVGIG (reference sequence). The chain's CDR3 is CAWTLKGLAAYNEQFF. CDR3 nucleotides: TGTGCCTGGACCCTAAAGGGACTAGCGGCTTACAATGAGCAGTTCTTC.

V is TRBV5-1 and J is TRBJ2-1, with TRBD1 identical over 8 bases. The V gene's germline CDR1 is SGHRS and CDR2 YFSETQ. The ends lost 1 base at V and 0 bases at J; junction bases unmatched: 12. This CDR3 region has 19 residues. The CDR3 is CASSLPLRGQASSYNEQFF. The CDR3 nucleotides read TGCGCCAGCAGCTTGCCCCTTAGGGGACAGGCTAGCTCCTACAATGAGCAGTTCTTC. Looking up the rest from reference TRBV5-1 and TRBJ2-1 gives the full variable domain: KAGVTQTPRYLIKTRGQQVTLSCSPISGHRSVSWYQQTPGQGLQFLFEYFSETQRNKGNFPGRFSGRQFSNSRSEMNVSTLELGDSALYLCASSLPLRGQASSYNEQFFGPGTRLTVL.

The chain is built from TRBV5-4 and TRBJ1-6; D not certain. This CDR3 is 12 amino acids long. V was trimmed by 1 base and J by 7 bases, leaving 3 bases between them. Germline V gene sequence: CDR1 SGHNT, CDR2 YYREEE (reference sequence). CDR3 region: CASSLPNSPLHF. Here the CDR3 DNA reads TGTGCCAGCAGCTTGCCAAATTCACCCCTCCACTTT.